A single sample is the source of the 18 T cell receptor beta chains below, sequenced in a study of T cells in Graves' hyperthyroidism and ophthalmopathy. TCR beta CDR3 sequences were amplified from RNA transcripts. Researchers ran a first-round RT-PCR on the TCR CDR3 using the HTBI primer set. TCRdb reanalysed the multiplex PCR reads using MiXCR and keeps one entry per CDR3 protein. The data contain roughly 570,000 distinct CDR3 sequences, roughly 46% of them singletons. The sample was peripheral blood or thyroid tissue (not recorded which). The receptors stem from an adult woman with Graves' disease, either hyperthyroidism or ophthalmopathy (not recorded which).

CDR3 bases: TGTGCCAGTAGTTCGCTCACAGGGTACGCTGAAGCTTTCTTT. Protein: CASSSLTGYAEAFF. The chain is built from TRBV19 and TRBJ1-1, with D tentatively TRBD1 (6 bases). Between the trimmed V and J ends, which lost 5 bases and 6 bases, there was a span of 16 bases. The CDR3 loop spans 14 amino acids. The germline V gene encodes CDR1 LNHDA and CDR2 SQIVND (reference sequence). Complete variable domain (other parts from reference TRBV19 and TRBJ1-1): DGGITQSPKYLFRKEGQNVTLSCEQNLNHDAMYWYRQDPGQGLRLIYYSQIVNDFQKGDIAEGYSVSREKKESFPLTVTSAQKNPTAFYLCASSSLTGYAEAFFGQGTRLTVV.

The table lists this clonotype with many counts. The chain links TRBV24-1 to TRBJ2-5; possibly TRBD1 or TRBD2 for D (5 bases each). From germline, CDR1 is KGHDR and CDR2 SFDVKD. The CDR3 spans 14 residues. V was pared by 5 bases and J by 1 base, with 10 bases between. The CDR3 reads CATSGRDPQETQYF. The CDR3 bases are TGTGCCACCAGTGGCCGGGACCCCCAAGAGACCCAGTACTTC.

The chain couples TRBV7-2 to TRBJ2-7, with 10 bases that match TRBD1. The germline V gene encodes CDR1 SGHTA and CDR2 FQGNSA. CDR3 size: 15 residues. J was trimmed by 6 bases and V by 5 bases; bases with no gene match: 10. The CDR3 region has the DNA TGTGCCAGCAGCGTCTCTTCCCGGGACAGGGGCGAGCAGTACTTC. The encoded protein is CASSVSSRDRGEQYF.

The sample holds many counts of this clonotype. CDR3 sequence reads: CASRQGWNTGELFF. CDR3 nucleotides: TGTGCCAGTAGGCAGGGTTGGAACACCGGGGAGCTGTTTTTT. The V gene is TRBV19, the J gene TRBJ2-2; perhaps TRBD1 as D (5 bases). Germline V gene lookup returns CDR1 LNHDA and CDR2 SQIVND (reference sequence). This CDR3 spans 14 amino acids. Trimming cost V 6 bases and J 1 base, with 9 bases left between them. Combining the CDR3 with reference TRBV19 and TRBJ2-2 gives the whole variable domain DGGITQSPKYLFRKEGQNVTLSCEQNLNHDAMYWYRQDPGQGLRLIYYSQIVNDFQKGDIAEGYSVSREKKESFPLTVTSAQKNPTAFYLCASRQGWNTGELFFGEGSRLTVL.

This clonotype was seen a single time. This chain joins TRBV7-8 and TRBJ2-7, with TRBD1 matching over 8 bases. The CDR3 has 17 amino acids. Germline V gene data show CDR1 as SGHVS and CDR2 as FQNEAQ. V was pared by 6 bases and J by 4 bases, with 17 bases of the junction left unmatched. This CDR3 reads CASSFGGQASYLYEQYF. CDR3 nucleotides: TGTGCCAGCAGTTTCGGGGGACAGGCCTCCTACTTATACGAGCAGTACTTC. Supplemented by reference TRBV7-8 and TRBJ2-7, the full variable domain reads GAGVSQSPRYKVAKRGQDVALRCDPISGHVSLFWYQQALGQGPEFLTYFQNEAQLDKSGLPSDRFFAERPEGSVSTLKIQRTQQEDSAVYLCASSFGGQASYLYEQYFGPGTRLTVT.

The table lists this clonotype with many counts. The CDR3 loop reads CASDEVQVDYGYTF. The DNA for the CDR3 is TGTGCCAGCGATGAGGTCCAGGTAGACTATGGCTACACCTTC. The rearrangement uses TRBV7-2 and TRBJ1-2; D remains ambiguous. The germline V and J ends were trimmed by 8 bases and 3 bases, with 16 bases remaining between them. Germline V gene data show CDR1 as SGHTA and CDR2 as FQGNSA. The CDR3 is 14 amino acids.

J is TRBJ2-5 and V is TRBV20-1; TRBD2 matches at 8 bases. This CDR3 is built from 13 residues. J was trimmed by 5 bases and V by 6 bases; bases with no gene match: 8. From germline, CDR1 is DFQATT and CDR2 SNEGSKA (reference sequence). The CDR3, as DNA: TGCAGTGCCCCCGGGGCGGGAGGCGAGACCCAGTACTTC. The encoded protein is CSAPGAGGETQYF.

This clonotype showed up just a few times. The gene calls are TRBV25-1 and TRBJ1-1; the D gene is possibly TRBD1 (6 bases). The CDR3 consists of 14 residues. V dropped 2 bases and J dropped 3 bases, with 10 bases sitting between them. Germline CDR1 MGHDK, CDR2 SYGVNS. The CDR3 DNA sequence: TGTGCCAGCAGTGAAACAGGACAGCACACTGAAGCTTTCTTT. Translating gives CASSETGQHTEAFF.

This chain joins TRBV19 and TRBJ1-2; D is perhaps TRBD1 (5 bases). Germline V CDR1 and CDR2: LNHDA, SQIVND (reference sequence). The CDR3 loop spans 13 amino acids. Deletions cut 6 bases from V and 3 bases from J, with 11 bases between. In DNA, the CDR3 is TGTGCCAGTAGCCCGGGGCCTGACTATGGCTACACCTTC. Translated: CASSPGPDYGYTF.

A few counts support this clonotype. The chain joins TRBV12-5 to TRBJ2-7, with D unclear. V was pared by 5 bases and J by 4 bases, with 15 bases between. The CDR3 covers 14 residues. Germline assignment: CDR1 LGHNT and CDR2 FRNRAP. CDR3: CASGPNSFFYEQYF. DNA for the CDR3: TGTGCTAGTGGTCCTAACTCATTTTTTTACGAGCAGTACTTC.

In DNA form, the CDR3 reads TGCAGTGCTAGGGGGGCGGGTATACGGAATGGCTACACCTTC. Translating it yields CSARGAGIRNGYTF. This rearrangement joins TRBV20-1 to TRBJ1-2; the D gene is possibly TRBD1 (6 bases). The CDR3 is 14 amino acids. Trimming removed 3 bases from V and 6 bases from J, with 17 bases in between. Germline V gene lookup returns CDR1 DFQATT and CDR2 SNEGSKA (reference sequence).

This clonotype was picked up many times. CDR3 coding DNA: TGTGCCAGCAGTGACAGCAGCCAAGAGACCCAGTACTTC. The encoded protein is CASSDSSQETQYF. V and J are TRBV25-1 and TRBJ2-5; D unresolved. Germline V gene sequence: CDR1 MGHDK, CDR2 SYGVNS. The CDR3 loop spans 13 amino acids. V lost 3 bases, J lost 1 base, and 6 bases lay in between.

This chain uses TRBV15 with TRBJ1-1; 7 bases map to TRBD1. Per germline, CDR1 LNHNV and CDR2 YYDKDF (reference sequence). V lost 4 bases to trimming and J lost 1 base; unmatched junction nucleotides: 3. This CDR3 is 14 amino acids long. The CDR3: CATSKTGQNTEAFF. The CDR3 nucleotides are TGTGCCACCAGCAAGACAGGGCAGAACACTGAAGCTTTCTTT.

This clonotype has at least ten counts. J is TRBJ2-5 and V is TRBV29-1, with D maybe TRBD1 (6 bases). Germline lookup yields CDR1 SQVTM and CDR2 ANQGSEA. This CDR3 is built from 12 residues. Trimming pared 4 bases from V and 4 bases from J, leaving 10 bases between. The CDR3 DNA reads TGCAGCGTTGGATGGGGGCGAGAGACCCAGTACTTC. It is translated as CSVGWGRETQYF.

This clonotype appeared once. Written as DNA, the CDR3 is TGTGCCAGTGCTACGTCCGGACGCGGGGAGCTGTTTTTT. Residues: CASATSGRGELFF. The rearrangement uses TRBV19 and TRBJ2-2; no definite D call. V was shortened by 8 bases and J by 7 bases, with 14 bases between the two germline ends. In germline, CDR1 is LNHDA, CDR2 SQIVND (reference sequence). CDR3 length equals 13 residues. The variable domain in full, completed from reference TRBV19 and TRBJ2-2, reads DGGITQSPKYLFRKEGQNVTLSCEQNLNHDAMYWYRQDPGQGLRLIYYSQIVNDFQKGDIAEGYSVSREKKESFPLTVTSAQKNPTAFYLCASATSGRGELFFGEGSRLTVL.

In this sample, this clonotype turned up many times. This rearrangement joins TRBV5-1 to TRBJ2-7; no firm D call. Trimming left V 1 base short and J 0 bases short, with 11 bases between. CDR3 length equals 15 residues. CDR1 is SGHRS, CDR2 YFSETQ, per germline. CDR3 sequence (DNA): TGCGCCAGCAGCTTGAGAGGAAGAGCCTCCTACGAGCAGTACTTC. Amino acids: CASSLRGRASYEQYF.

This clonotype was seen repeatedly, ten times or more. The chain employs TRBV19 and TRBJ1-1; D call uncertain. CDR3 length: 13 amino acids. Trimming cost V 3 bases and J 5 bases, with 10 bases left between them. CDR1 is LNHDA and CDR2 is SQIVND in the germline V gene (reference sequence). The CDR3 DNA reads TGTGCCAGTAGTATCGCGGGAGGGACTGAAGCTTTCTTT. Its protein product is CASSIAGGTEAFF.

This chain joins TRBV24-1 and TRBJ2-3; D is possibly TRBD2 (5 bases). Germline V CDR1 and CDR2: KGHDR, SFDVKD. V dropped 9 bases and J dropped 6 bases, with 9 bases sitting between them. This CDR3 comprises 11 residues. The CDR3 sequence: CATSTKDTQYF. Written as DNA, the CDR3 is TGTGCCACCTCGACTAAGGATACGCAGTATTTT.